Listed below are T cell receptor beta chains from one sample, sequenced in a study of tumor-infiltrating lymphocytes in localized non-small cell lung cancer. Here immunoSEQ multiplex PCR was the method, and the copy in TCRdb shows in-frame clones only, minus some. The data show roughly 25,000 clones, with less than 70% seen just once and roughly 14% held by the top ten. Sample: lung tumor tissue. The origin of the receptors is a human donor with non-small cell lung cancer. CDR3s include the opening cysteine and the closing phenylalanine or tryptophan. D genes are given only for firm matches. Not every row has a clone size; where given, it reads once, few, many or a size class.

length | size | D | J | V | CDR3 | DNA
16 | . | . | TRBJ2-7 | TRBV11-2 | CASSLVPPTEGYEQYF | TGTGCCAGCAGCTTAGTGCCCCCGACAGAAGGCTACGAGCAGTACTTC
13 | . | . | TRBJ1-5 | TRBV6-1 | CASSEDGNQPQHF | TGTGCCAGCAGTGAGGATGGGAATCAGCCCCAGCATTTT
15 | medium-sized | TRBD2 | TRBJ2-2 | TRBV5-1 | CASSLAGADTGELFF | TGCGCCAGCAGCTTAGCGGGAGCGGACACCGGGGAGCTGTTTTTT
15 | . | . | TRBJ2-7 | TRBV28 | CASSLLGGGQYEQYF | TGTGCCAGCAGTTTATTAGGGGGAGGGCAATACGAGCAGTACTTC
15 | . | TRBD1 | TRBJ1-1 | TRBV29-1 | CSARRQGNRNTEAFF | TGCAGCGCAAGGCGACAGGGGAATCGGAACACTGAAGCTTTCTTT
15 | once | TRBD2 | TRBJ2-1 | TRBV6-5 | CASSYSSGTYNEQFF | TGTGCCAGCAGTTACTCTAGCGGGACCTACAATGAGCAGTTCTTC
13 | few | . | TRBJ1-5 | TRBV28 | CASSLRLNQPQHF | TGTGCCAGCAGTTTAAGGCTCAATCAGCCCCAGCATTTT
16 | few | . | TRBJ1-3 | TRBV18 | CASSPRGTFSGNTIYF | TGTGCCAGCTCACCGCGAGGGACGTTCTCTGGAAACACCATATATTTT
11 | . | . | TRBJ1-1 | TRBV29-1 | CSVAWNTEAFF | TGCAGCGTTGCGTGGAACACTGAAGCTTTCTTT
13 | . | . | TRBJ1-1 | TRBV5-6 | CASSLDMNTEAFF | TGTGCCAGCAGCTTGGACATGAACACTGAAGCTTTCTTT
14 | . | . | TRBJ1-5 | TRBV7-2 | CASSSAGFRQPQHF | TGTGCCAGCAGCTCAGCGGGCTTTCGGCAGCCCCAGCATTTT
16 | . | . | TRBJ1-1 | TRBV18 | CASSPLEGGVNTEAFF | TGTGCCAGCTCACCCCTCGAGGGAGGGGTGAACACTGAAGCTTTCTTT
14 | . | . | TRBJ1-5 | TRBV28 | CASSSPRVSQPQHF | TGTGCCAGCAGCAGTCCCAGGGTCTCTCAGCCCCAGCATTTT
13 | . | . | TRBJ2-7 | TRBV7-9 | CASSPFDPYEQYF | TGTGCCAGCAGCCCATTCGACCCCTACGAGCAGTACTTC
13 | . | . | TRBJ2-7 | TRBV6-1 | CASAPRIRDEQYF | TGTGCCAGCGCACCTCGGATCCGGGACGAGCAGTACTTC
14 | once | . | TRBJ2-3 | TRBV6-5 | CASQRSSRTDTQYF | TGTGCCAGTCAACGGAGTTCACGCACAGATACGCAGTATTTT
14 | . | . | TRBJ2-5 | TRBV18 | CASSPGGLRETQYF | TGTGCCAGCTCACCCGGGGGCCTCCGTGAGACCCAGTACTTC
12 | . | . | TRBJ2-4 | TRBV7-9 | CASSWGQGTIDF | .
12 | . | . | TRBJ2-5 | TRBV4-1 | CASSQGQETQYF | TGCGCCAGCAGCCAAGGGCAAGAGACCCAGTACTTC
14 | . | . | TRBJ1-1 | TRBV10-3 | CAISKQGSGTEAFF | TGTGCCATCAGTAAACAGGGCTCGGGCACTGAAGCTTTCTTT
13 | once | TRBD1 | TRBJ1-1 | TRBV9 | CASSVWTGSEAFF | TGTGCCAGCAGCGTCTGGACAGGGTCTGAAGCTTTCTTT
16 | . | TRBD2 | TRBJ2-3 | TRBV9 | CASSHGLAGGEDTQYF | TGTGCCAGCAGCCACGGACTAGCGGGAGGTGAGGATACGCAGTATTTT
16 | . | TRBD2 | TRBJ2-1 | TRBV18 | CASSPPSAGGGNEQFF | TGTGCCAGCTCACCGCCCTCAGCGGGAGGGGGCAATGAGCAGTTCTTC
14 | . | TRBD2 | TRBJ2-3 | TRBV6-1 | CASSLAGGRDTQYF | TGTGCCAGCAGTCTAGCGGGAGGGAGAGATACGCAGTATTTT
16 | . | . | TRBJ1-2 | TRBV7-9 | CASSPTADITPEGYTF | TGTGCCAGCAGCCCCACGGCGGACATTACCCCCGAGGGCTACACCTTC
14 | few | . | TRBJ1-2 | TRBV13 | CASSLGRSLYGYTF | TGTGCCAGCAGCTTGGGACGGAGCCTCTATGGCTACACCTTC